A selection of T cell receptor beta chains follows, all from one sample in a study of graft-versus-host responses after intestinal transplantation. Some clones are missing from TCRdb's copy, which holds only in-frame ones; the method was immunoSEQ multiplex PCR. The sample holds fewer than 85,000 clones, 94% seen once. These receptors have no identified antigens. The sequences come from unstimulated CD8+ T cells sorted from spleen or lymph node cells, collected before intestinal transplant. The source of these receptors is a human donor who received an intestinal transplant. CDR3s include the opening cysteine and the closing phenylalanine or tryptophan.

j_gene	v_gene	CDR3aa
TRBJ2-7	TRBV6-6	CASSYSFQGVSYEQYF
TRBJ2-3	TRBV18	CASSRTSTDTQYF
TRBJ2-1	TRBV30	CAWSEGGQHEQFF
TRBJ2-1	TRBV5-1	CASSLADIAVSSYNEQFF
TRBJ2-3	TRBV27	CASSKTRQVSTDTQYF
TRBJ2-1	TRBV6-1	CASSKAGGPLEQFF
TRBJ1-5	TRBV28	CASRGTGTLNQPQHF
TRBJ2-7	TRBV5-1	CASANPPGLAVPPYEQYF
TRBJ2-7	TRBV4-1	CASSQGRGSHEQYF
TRBJ2-5	TRBV4-1	CAGSQEDVFPETQYF